Sequencing of this T cell receptor beta chain was carried out in a study of blood T cell repertoires in COVID-19. Study context: Sites across the United States, Italy and Spain contributed samples from acute and convalescent COVID-19.

The V and J ends lost 7 bases and 8 bases, in that order; junction bases with no gene match: 13. The length of the CDR3 is 14 residues. Germline V gene data show CDR1 as SNHLY and CDR2 as FYNNEI. The Seattle patients, enrolled during active infection, were followed longitudinally. Per the authors' pipeline: From reference gene primer amplification, estimates of nucleated cell counts were derived. Using immunoSEQ multiplex PCR, the repertoire was profiled, and TCRdb retains in-frame clones only, with some absent. V, J and clone size were drawn from that table, and D and trimming were deduced from the DNA. The sample has 250,000 to 300,000 clones; roughly 90% are singletons.

This TCR was recovered from a woman aged 30 to 39 with COVID-19, enrolled during active disease. This chain joins TRBV2 and TRBJ1-2, with 7 bases lining up with TRBD1. What was sequenced was peripheral blood. CDR3: CASTEEAGGGGYTF. Written as DNA, the CDR3 is TGTGCCAGCACCGAAGAGGCAGGGGGTGGCGGCTACACCTTC.